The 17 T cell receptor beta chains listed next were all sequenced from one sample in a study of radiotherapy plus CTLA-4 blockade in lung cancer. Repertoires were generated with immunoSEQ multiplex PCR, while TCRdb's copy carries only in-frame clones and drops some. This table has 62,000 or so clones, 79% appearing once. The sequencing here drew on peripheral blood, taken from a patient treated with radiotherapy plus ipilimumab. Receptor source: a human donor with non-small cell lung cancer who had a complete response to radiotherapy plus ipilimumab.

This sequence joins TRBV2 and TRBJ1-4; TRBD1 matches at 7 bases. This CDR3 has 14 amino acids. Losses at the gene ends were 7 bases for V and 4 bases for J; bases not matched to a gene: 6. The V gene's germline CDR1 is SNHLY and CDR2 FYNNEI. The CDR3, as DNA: TGTGCCAGCATGAGAGGGGACAGTAATGAAAAACTGTTTTTT. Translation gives CASMRGDSNEKLFF.

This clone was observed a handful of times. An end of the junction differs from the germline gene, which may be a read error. CDR3 loop: CASSQVFNEKLFF. In DNA form, the CDR3 reads TGCGCCAGCAGCCAAGTTTTTAATGAAAAACTGTTTTTT. This chain links TRBV5-4 with TRBJ1-4, with D unresolved. The CDR3 consists of 13 residues. Germline assignment: CDR1 SGHNT and CDR2 YYREEE (reference sequence).

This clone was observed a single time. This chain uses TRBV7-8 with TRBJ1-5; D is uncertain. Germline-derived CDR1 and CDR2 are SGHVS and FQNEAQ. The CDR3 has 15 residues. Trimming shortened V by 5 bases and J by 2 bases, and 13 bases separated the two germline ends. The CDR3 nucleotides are TGTGCCAGCAGCGTCAGCTCCTCAGGCAATCAGCCCCAGCATTTT. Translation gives CASSVSSSGNQPQHF.

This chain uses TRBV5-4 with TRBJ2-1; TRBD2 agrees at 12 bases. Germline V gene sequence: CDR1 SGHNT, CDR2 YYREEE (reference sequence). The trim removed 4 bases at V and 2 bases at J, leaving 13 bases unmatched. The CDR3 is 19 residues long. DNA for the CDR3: TGTGCCAGCAGCCCGCTGACTAGCGGGAGAGGAAGGGCCTACAATGAGCAGTTCTTC. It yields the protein CASSPLTSGRGRAYNEQFF.

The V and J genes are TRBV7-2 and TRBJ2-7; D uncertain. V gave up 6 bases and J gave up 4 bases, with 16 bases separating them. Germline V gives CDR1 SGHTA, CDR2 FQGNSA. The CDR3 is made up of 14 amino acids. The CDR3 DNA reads TGTGCCAGCAGTCCGCCGGGCCCCCCTTACGAGCAGTACTTC. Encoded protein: CASSPPGPPYEQYF.

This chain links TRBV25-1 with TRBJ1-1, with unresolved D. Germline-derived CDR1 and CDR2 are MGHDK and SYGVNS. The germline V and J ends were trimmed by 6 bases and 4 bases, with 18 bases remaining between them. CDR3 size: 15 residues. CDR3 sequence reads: CASSALAGGGTEAFF. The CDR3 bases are TGTGCCAGCAGCGCTCTGGCCGGTGGTGGCACTGAAGCTTTCTTT.

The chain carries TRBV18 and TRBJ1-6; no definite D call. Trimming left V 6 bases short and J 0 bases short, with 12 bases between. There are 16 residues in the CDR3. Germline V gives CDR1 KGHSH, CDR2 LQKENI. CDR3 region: CASSRTESSYNSPLHF. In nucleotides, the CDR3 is TGTGCCAGCTCCCGGACTGAGAGCTCCTATAATTCACCCCTCCACTTT.

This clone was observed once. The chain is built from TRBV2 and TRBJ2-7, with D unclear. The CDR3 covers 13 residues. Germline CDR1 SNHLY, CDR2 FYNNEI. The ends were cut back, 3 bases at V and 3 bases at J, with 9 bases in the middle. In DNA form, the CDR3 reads TGTGCCAGCAGTGAGTCAGGTTTCTACGAGCAGTACGTC. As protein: CASSESGFYEQYV.

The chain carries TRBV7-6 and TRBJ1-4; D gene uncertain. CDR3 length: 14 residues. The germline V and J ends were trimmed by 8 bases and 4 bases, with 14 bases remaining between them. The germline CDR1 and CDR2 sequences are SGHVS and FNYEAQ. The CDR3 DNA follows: TGTGCCAGCCAAGCTACAGCTTTTAATGAAAAACTGTTTTTT. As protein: CASQATAFNEKLFF.

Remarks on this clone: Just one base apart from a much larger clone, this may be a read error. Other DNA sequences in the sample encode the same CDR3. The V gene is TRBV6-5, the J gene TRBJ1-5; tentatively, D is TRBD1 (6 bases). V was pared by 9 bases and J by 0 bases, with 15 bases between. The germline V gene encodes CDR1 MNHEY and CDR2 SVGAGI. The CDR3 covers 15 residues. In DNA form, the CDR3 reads TGTGCCAGTAGGCCAACAGGGAATAGCAATCAGCCCCAGCATTTT. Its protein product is CASRPTGNSNQPQHF.

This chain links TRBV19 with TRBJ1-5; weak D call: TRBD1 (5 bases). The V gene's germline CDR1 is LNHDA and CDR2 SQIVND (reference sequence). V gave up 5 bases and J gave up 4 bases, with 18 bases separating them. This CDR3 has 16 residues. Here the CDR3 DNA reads TGTGCCAGTAGTCGGATGGGGCAGTCCCTAAATCAGCCCCAGCATTTT. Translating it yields CASSRMGQSLNQPQHF. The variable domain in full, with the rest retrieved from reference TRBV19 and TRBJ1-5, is DGGITQSPKYLFRKEGQNVTLSCEQNLNHDAMYWYRQDPGQGLRLIYYSQIVNDFQKGDIAEGYSVSREKKESFPLTVTSAQKNPTAFYLCASSRMGQSLNQPQHFGDGTRLSIL.

CDR3 DNA: TGTGCCAGCAGCTTAAACAGGGAAGCTTTCTTT. It specifies CASSLNREAFF. The rearrangement uses TRBV11-3 and TRBJ1-1; the D gene is possibly TRBD1 (5 bases). The V gene's germline CDR1 is SGHNT and CDR2 YENEEA. The V end was cut by 2 bases, the J end by 8 bases, with 6 bases between. The CDR3 totals 11 residues.

As DNA, the CDR3 is TGCGCCAGCAGCCAAGAGGGTTATCCGGGGGCGAACACTGAAGCTTTCTTT. Its translation: CASSQEGYPGANTEAFF. V and J are TRBV4-1 and TRBJ1-1; TRBD1 might be the D (6 bases). CDR1 is MGHRA, CDR2 YSYEKL, per germline. V shed 0 bases and J shed 1 base, with 15 bases lying between them. This CDR3 is built from 17 residues.

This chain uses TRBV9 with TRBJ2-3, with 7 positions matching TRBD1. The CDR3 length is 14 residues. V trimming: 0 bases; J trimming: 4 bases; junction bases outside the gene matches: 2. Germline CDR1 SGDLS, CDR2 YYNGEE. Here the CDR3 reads CASSVDQGADTQYF. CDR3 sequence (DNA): TGTGCCAGCAGCGTAGATCAGGGGGCAGATACGCAGTATTTT. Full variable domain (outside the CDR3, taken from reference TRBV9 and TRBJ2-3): DSGVTQTPKHLITATGQRVTLRCSPRSGDLSVYWYQQSLDQGLQFLIQYYNGEERAKGNILERFSAQQFPDLHSELNLSSLELGDSALYFCASSVDQGADTQYFGPGTRLTVL.

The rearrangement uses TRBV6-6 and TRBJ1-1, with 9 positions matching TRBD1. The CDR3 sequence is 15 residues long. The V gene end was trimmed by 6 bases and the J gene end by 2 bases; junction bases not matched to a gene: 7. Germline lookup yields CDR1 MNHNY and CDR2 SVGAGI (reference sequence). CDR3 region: CASSWTGVINTEAFF. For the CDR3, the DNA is TGTGCCAGCAGCTGGACAGGGGTGATTAACACTGAAGCTTTCTTT.

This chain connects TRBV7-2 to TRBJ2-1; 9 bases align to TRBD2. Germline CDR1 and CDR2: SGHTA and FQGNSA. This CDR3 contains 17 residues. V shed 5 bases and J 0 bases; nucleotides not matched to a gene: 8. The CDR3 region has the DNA TGTGCCAGCAGCAGACGGACTAGCGCGAGCTCCTACAATGAGCAGTTCTTC. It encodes CASSRRTSASSYNEQFF.

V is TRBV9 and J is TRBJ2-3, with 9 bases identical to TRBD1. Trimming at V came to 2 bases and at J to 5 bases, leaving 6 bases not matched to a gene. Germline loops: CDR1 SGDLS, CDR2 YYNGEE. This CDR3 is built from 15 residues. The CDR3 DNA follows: TGTGCCAGCAGCGTCCCGGGACAGGGAGGAGATACGCAGTATTTT. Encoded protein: CASSVPGQGGDTQYF.